Listed below are T cell receptor beta chains from one sample, sequenced in a study of blood T cells in healthy people across ages. TCRdb recomputed calls from the 5' RACE reads with MiXCR, one row per CDR3 protein. The table lists more than 750,000 distinct CDR3 sequences, roughly 28% of them singletons. This sample was shared with a second study, whose subject was T cells of mothers and their children.

Sequenced input: blood. The receptor set was obtained from a woman between 40 and 50 years old in good health. The CDR3 runs from the conserved cysteine through the conserved F or W. A D gene is named only where the DNA matches it firmly. Size tells how often a clone was seen (once, few, many) or the class of an expanded clone, and some rows leave it out.

TRBJ1-3,.,TRBV7-2,TRBD1,TGTGCCAGCAGCAGCACCGGGACAGAGCCTGGAAACACCATATATTTT,CASSSTGTEPGNTIYF
TRBJ2-1,few,TRBV19,.,TGTGCCAGTAGTATATCTATCCGGAAGGGGGGGGCATACTACAATGAGCAGTTCTTC,CASSISIRKGGAYYNEQFF
TRBJ1-5,many,TRBV6-5,.,TGTGCCAGCAGTCGGTCAGGCCTAAATCAGCCCCAGCATTTT,CASSRSGLNQPQHF
TRBJ1-1,.,TRBV29-1,.,TGCAGCGCAAAACGATTACATCCGAACACTGAAGCTTTCTTT,CSAKRLHPNTEAFF
TRBJ2-7,many,TRBV29-1,.,TGCAGCGTTGTGGCAGGGAAATCGTACTACGAGCAGTACTTC,CSVVAGKSYYEQYF
TRBJ2-1,many,TRBV7-2,TRBD2,TGTGCCAGCAGCTTTAAGCGGGGGGCCTCTAATAATGAGCAGTTCTTC,CASSFKRGASNNEQFF
TRBJ1-1,once,TRBV7-2,.,TGTGCCAGCAGTCAACGTGAAGCTTTCTTT,CASSQREAFF
TRBJ2-5,few,TRBV7-9,.,TGTGCCAGCAGTCGGGACCTTTTGGAGATCCAGTACTTC,CASSRDLLEIQYF
TRBJ1-5,.,TRBV3-1,.,TGTGCCAGCAGCCAAGGTGGGAGGACAGAAGGGGATCAGCCCCAGCATTTT,CASSQGGRTEGDQPQHF
TRBJ2-5,few,TRBV5-1,TRBD2,TGCGCCAGCAGCTTCAACATTGTGGGGACTAGCGGGGCTGGGGAGACCCAGTACTTC,CASSFNIVGTSGAGETQYF
TRBJ1-2,.,TRBV28,.,TGTGTCAGCAGTCTAGAAGGGGGACGGTCTAACTATGGCTACACCTTC,CVSSLEGGRSNYGYTF
TRBJ2-5,.,TRBV3-1,.,TGTACCAGCAGCCGTGACCACCAAGAGACCCAGTACTTC,CTSSRDHQETQYF
TRBJ2-4,many,TRBV15,.,TGTGCCACCAATCGGGACCGAACCAAAAACATTCAGTACTTC,CATNRDRTKNIQYF
TRBJ2-7,few,TRBV6-2/TRBV6-3,.,TGTGCCAGCAGTTACGCTCCCAGCTACGAGCAGTACTTC,CASSYAPSYEQYF
TRBJ1-2,few,TRBV9,.,TGTGCCAGCAGCGCTGTCGCAGGGGCGGACTCGGGAGGCTACACCTTC,CASSAVAGADSGGYTF
TRBJ2-1,.,TRBV5-4,TRBD1,TGTGCCAGCAGCTTGGGGGGTGGGACAGGGGTCCACAATGAGCAGTTCTTC,CASSLGGGTGVHNEQFF
TRBJ2-1,.,TRBV7-8,.,TGTGCCAGCAGCTTAGCGGGCGCAGGTCAGCAGTTCTTC,CASSLAGAGQQFF
TRBJ1-6,few,TRBV2,.,TGTGCCAGCAGCGAAGGCCCCCTCCACTTT,CASSEGPLHF
TRBJ1-2,.,TRBV3-1,.,TGTGCCAGCAGCCAAGGGGCCCTCGACAGTGGCTGCACCTTC,CASSQGALDSGCTF
TRBJ2-7,.,TRBV14,.,TGTGCCAGCAGCCAATCGGGGCCAAACTACGAGCAGTACTTC,CASSQSGPNYEQYF
TRBJ2-7,many,TRBV9,TRBD1,TGTGCCAGCAGCGTAGGGGACCCCGGGACAGGGCTGCGGGAGCAGTACTTC,CASSVGDPGTGLREQYF
TRBJ1-6,many,TRBV12-3/TRBV12-4,.,TGTGCCAGCAGTTTGGAACTCGGGTATTCACCCCTCCACTTT,CASSLELGYSPLHF
TRBJ2-7,.,TRBV2,.,TGTGCCAGCAGTGAACGTTTGGGGGGGCCCCACGAGCAGTACTTC,CASSERLGGPHEQYF
TRBJ2-5,.,TRBV27,TRBD2,TGTGCCAGCAGTTCCCCGCTAGCGGGGGAGGAGACCCAGTACTTC,CASSSPLAGEETQYF
TRBJ1-2,few,TRBV18,TRBD1,TGTGCCAGCTCACGGCAGGGGGCTGAAGGCTACACCTTC,CASSRQGAEGYTF
TRBJ1-3,.,TRBV5-1,.,TGCGCCAGCAGCTTGGCCGGCAGCCGCTCTGGAAACACCATATATTTT,CASSLAGSRSGNTIYF
TRBJ2-7,.,TRBV6-6,TRBD1,TGTGCCAGCAGTTACTCAGACAGGGGAATAGGGAACTTC,CASSYSDRGIGNF
TRBJ2-6,many,TRBV9,.,TGTGCCAGCAGCGTAATCCCTGGGGCCAACGTCCTGACTTTC,CASSVIPGANVLTF
TRBJ2-2,.,TRBV3-1,.,TGTGCCAGTGAAAGGGAAAACACCGGGGAGCTGTTTTTT,CASERENTGELFF
TRBJ1-2,many,TRBV12-3/TRBV12-4,.,TGTGCCAGCAGTTTCGGCAGTGGCTACACCTTC,CASSFGSGYTF
TRBJ2-1,.,TRBV9,TRBD2,TGTGCCAGCAGCGGACTAGCCCACAATGAGCAGTTCTTC,CASSGLAHNEQFF
TRBJ1-1,once,TRBV5-1,.,TGCGTCAGCAGCTTAGGATCGGCGGCCCCAGCTGAAGCTTTCTTT,CVSSLGSAAPAEAFF
TRBJ2-1,many,TRBV29-1,TRBD2,TGCAGCGCCCTCAGCGGGGGTACTGAGCAGTTCTTC,CSALSGGTEQFF
TRBJ2-3,.,TRBV6-4,.,TGTGCCAGCAGTGACGGGGCCACAGATACGCAGTATTTT,CASSDGATDTQYF
TRBJ2-7,few,TRBV9,.,TGTGCCAGCAGCGCAGGGTGGGGGGCCTACGAGCAGTACTTC,CASSAGWGAYEQYF
TRBJ1-4,.,TRBV20-1,.,TGCAGTGCTAGATCAAAGGGGTGGGACAATGAAAAACTGTTTTTT,CSARSKGWDNEKLFF
TRBJ2-6,.,TRBV27,.,TGTGCCAGCAGTTATTACCCTACCCGCTCTGGGGCCAACGTCCTGACTTTC,CASSYYPTRSGANVLTF